The source of this T cell receptor beta chain is a study of blood T cell repertoires in COVID-19. Turning to the study itself: T cells, B-cell-depleted T cells, or PBMCs provided the cDNA or gDNA that served as material.

V was shortened by 1 base and J by 3 bases, with 16 bases between the two germline ends. There are 17 residues in the CDR3. Germline loops: CDR1 SGHTA, CDR2 FQGNSA. The method was immunoSEQ multiplex PCR; TCRdb's version includes in-frame clones alone and lacks a portion of them. Of some 300,000 clones in the sample, approximately 90% are singletons; the top ten hold 2% to 2.5%. This clonotype originated in a woman aged 60 to 75 in a cohort exposed to, infected with or recovered from COVID-19 (not recorded which). Specimen: PBMCs or T cells enriched from blood (not recorded which). This rearrangement joins TRBV7-2 to TRBJ1-5; D unresolved. This chain's CDR3 is CASSLGAGGIINQPQHF. CDR3 DNA: TGTGCCAGCAGCTTAGGGGCAGGTGGCATTATCAATCAGCCCCAGCATTTT.